This T cell receptor (beta chain) was recovered during a study of T cells in Graves' hyperthyroidism and ophthalmopathy. This clonotype was counted between two and nine times. The TCR beta CDR3 regions underwent amplification using RNA transcripts as the source. In the first-round RT-PCR of the TCR CDR3, the HTBI primer set was used. TCRdb processed the multiplex PCR reads anew with MiXCR; each CDR3 protein has one entry. The sample has approximately 720,000 distinct CDR3 sequences, 18% seen once; the top ten hold roughly 17%. CDR1 is SGDLS, CDR2 YYNGEE, per germline. The V and J ends lost 0 bases and 4 bases, in that order; junction bases with no gene match: 7. The length of the CDR3 is 15 residues.

The chain has TRBV9 and TRBJ2-7; the match to TRBD1 covers 7 bases. This clonotype was obtained from a woman between 50 and 59 years old with Graves' hyperthyroidism that later progressed to Graves' ophthalmopathy. The sample consisted of blood. The CDR3 region has the DNA TGTGCCAGCAGCGTAGGGACAGGACCCCCTTACGAGCAGTACTTC. Its translation is CASSVGTGPPYEQYF.